These 19 T cell receptor beta chains were sequenced from one sample in a study of blood T cell repertoires in COVID-19. Sequenced by immunoSEQ multiplex PCR; TCRdb stores in-frame clones only, minus some. The sample holds roughly 150,000 clones, around 84% seen once. Sequencing was performed on peripheral blood. The receptor source for this set is a woman in her forties or fifties in a cohort sampled during active or convalescent COVID-19.

V usage is TRBV12-5 and J usage is TRBJ1-5; a possible D gene is TRBD1 (6 bases). The CDR3 runs to 14 residues. Trimming stripped 6 bases from V and 3 bases from J, with 12 bases between. The germline gives CDR1 LGHNT, CDR2 FRNRAP. The DNA of the CDR3 is TGTGCTAGTGGCTCCCCAGGGGACAATCAGCCCCAGCATTTT. Amino acids: CASGSPGDNQPQHF.

V gene TRBV4-1 combines with J gene TRBJ2-5; TRBD1 matches 8 bases. From germline, CDR1 is MGHRA and CDR2 YSYEKL. J lost 3 bases, V lost 1 base, and 1 base had no gene match. The CDR3 consists of 14 residues. CDR3 DNA: TGCGCCAGCAGCCAAGTGGGACAGGAAGAGACCCAGTACTTC. Translated, it gives CASSQVGQEETQYF.

The chain is built from TRBV5-1 and TRBJ1-2; 9 positions agree with TRBD1. This CDR3 is built from 17 residues. V lost 0 bases, J lost 0 bases, and 6 bases stayed unmatched. Per the germline V gene, CDR1 is SGHRS and CDR2 is YFSETQ. CDR3 coding DNA: TGCGCCAGCAGCTTGGGGGGACAGGGAACAGCTAACTATGGCTACACCTTC. Amino acid sequence: CASSLGGQGTANYGYTF.

The chain has TRBV2 and TRBJ1-3; D remains unclear. Trimming pared 4 bases from V and 0 bases from J, leaving 10 bases between. Germline V gene data show CDR1 as SNHLY and CDR2 as FYNNEI. The CDR3 covers 15 residues. The CDR3 protein is CASSGRGISGNTIYF. In DNA form, the CDR3 reads TGTGCCAGCAGTGGACGGGGTATCTCTGGAAACACCATATATTTT.

This chain connects TRBV4-1 to TRBJ2-5, with a tentative D call TRBD2 (5 bases). The germline V and J ends were trimmed by 0 bases and 7 bases, with 12 bases remaining between them. The germline gives CDR1 MGHRA, CDR2 YSYEKL. The CDR3 is 14 residues long. The CDR3 nucleotides are TGCGCCAGCAGCCAAGACCACAGCGGAGGGACCCAGTACTTC. Protein product: CASSQDHSGGTQYF.

The chain carries TRBV7-2 and TRBJ1-4; 7 nucleotides agree with TRBD1. Germline loops: CDR1 SGHTA, CDR2 FQGNSA. The CDR3 contains 14 residues. V was clipped by 4 bases and J by 5 bases; unmatched bases: 4. For the CDR3, the DNA is TGTGCCAGCAGCTATCAGGGGGAGAATGAAAAACTGTTTTTT. Protein: CASSYQGENEKLFF.

The rearrangement links TRBV7-2 to TRBJ2-1; 11 bases line up with TRBD1. This CDR3 has 13 residues. Germline V gene sequence: CDR1 SGHTA, CDR2 FQGNSA. V gave up 10 bases and J gave up 10 bases; unmatched junction bases: 9. The CDR3 region has the DNA TGTGCCAAAGGACAGGGGGCTTCGCGGGAGCAGTTCTTC. It specifies CAKGQGASREQFF. Complete variable domain (other parts from reference TRBV7-2 and TRBJ2-1): GAGVSQSPSNKVTEKGKDVELRCDPISGHTALYWYRQSLGQGLEFLIYFQGNSAPDKSGLPSDRFSAERTGGSVSTLTIQRTQQEDSAVYLCAKGQGASREQFFGPGTRLTVL.

The chain recombines TRBV11-2 with TRBJ1-2; D unresolved. Trimming removed 7 bases from V and 8 bases from J, with 20 bases in between. This CDR3 spans 14 amino acids. The germline gives CDR1 SGHAT, CDR2 FQNNGV. The CDR3 sequence is CASTRDRGTGGYTF. CDR3 bases: TGTGCCAGCACCCGGGATCGCGGAACGGGGGGCTACACCTTC. The whole variable domain, filled in from reference TRBV11-2 and TRBJ1-2, reads EAGVAQSPRYKIIEKRQSVAFWCNPISGHATLYWYQQILGQGPKLLIQFQNNGVVDDSQLPKDRFSAERLKGVDSTLKIQPAKLEDSAVYLCASTRDRGTGGYTFGSGTRLTVV.

This chain uses TRBV2 with TRBJ2-7, with D possibly TRBD2 on 7 matching bases. Germline V gene lookup returns CDR1 SNHLY and CDR2 FYNNEI. Deletions cut 8 bases from V and 3 bases from J, with 17 bases between. The CDR3 consists of 14 residues. In nucleotides, the CDR3 is TGTGCCAGCTTGAGGGGGGGACTAAACTACGAGCAGTACTTC. Its translation is CASLRGGLNYEQYF.

The CDR3 loop reads CASSQDPLGGADTEAFF. The CDR3 bases are TGTGCCAGCAGCCAAGACCCCCTCGGGGGGGCCGACACTGAAGCTTTCTTT. The genes are TRBV4-2 and TRBJ1-1; TRBD1 is a possible D gene (6 bases). Germline CDR1 reads LGHNA; CDR2 reads YNFKEQ. The CDR3 runs 17 residues. Trimming removed 0 bases from V and 3 bases from J, with 17 bases in between.

The chain is built from TRBV6-5 and TRBJ2-3; maybe TRBD2 (7 bases). CDR3 size: 15 residues. Germline V gives CDR1 MNHEY, CDR2 SVGAGI. Deletions cut 9 bases from V and 4 bases from J, with 20 bases between. CDR3 in DNA: TGTGCCAGTGGGGGGGCTAAAGGCCCCCCAGATACGCAGTATTTT. This translates into CASGGAKGPPDTQYF.

The chain is built from TRBV11-2 and TRBJ1-3; unclear D gene. CDR1 SGHAT and CDR2 FQNNGV come from the germline V gene. The CDR3 extends over 15 amino acids. Trimming left V 3 bases short and J 0 bases short, with 9 bases between. CDR3 bases: TGTGCCAGCAGCTTTCTGGCTAGCTCTGGAAACACCATATATTTT. It codes for CASSFLASSGNTIYF. The whole variable domain, filled in from reference TRBV11-2 and TRBJ1-3, reads EAGVAQSPRYKIIEKRQSVAFWCNPISGHATLYWYQQILGQGPKLLIQFQNNGVVDDSQLPKDRFSAERLKGVDSTLKIQPAKLEDSAVYLCASSFLASSGNTIYFGEGSWLTVV.

The rearrangement joins TRBV5-1 to TRBJ2-1; 11 positions match TRBD1. This CDR3 has 15 amino acids. The V segment lost 6 bases and the J segment 6 bases; nucleotides outside the gene matches: 8. Germline CDR1 SGHRS, CDR2 YFSETQ. CDR3 in amino acids: CASIPRTGGSNEQFF. CDR3 sequence (DNA): TGCGCCAGCATCCCCCGGACAGGGGGCTCCAATGAGCAGTTCTTC.

The CDR3 sequence is CASSYNPQLAGMGSYEQYF. The CDR3 DNA reads as TGTGCCAGCAGTTACAACCCCCAGTTGGCGGGAATGGGCAGCTACGAGCAGTACTTC. The chain couples TRBV6-2 or TRBV6-3 to TRBJ2-7; the D gene is possibly TRBD2 (6 bases). The CDR3 extends over 19 amino acids. V was shortened by 2 bases and J by 3 bases, with 26 bases between the two germline ends. From germline, CDR1 is MNHEY and CDR2 SVGEGT.

The sample holds one count of this clone. The chain recombines TRBV5-1 with TRBJ1-6; D possibly corresponds to TRBD1 (6 bases). The length of the CDR3 is 15 residues. The germline V gene encodes CDR1 SGHRS and CDR2 YFSETQ. V was pared by 0 bases and J by 7 bases, with 11 bases between. CDR3 nucleotides: TGCGCCAGCAGCTTGGAGGCAGGGGAAAATTCACCCCTCCACTTT. Amino acids: CASSLEAGENSPLHF.

The V and J genes are TRBV7-6 and TRBJ2-3; 8 nucleotides agree with TRBD2. The CDR3 consists of 15 residues. V gave up 1 base and J gave up 6 bases; unmatched junction bases: 6. From germline, CDR1 is SGHVS and CDR2 FNYEAQ. This chain's CDR3 is CASSLGAGGADTQYF. CDR3 DNA: TGTGCCAGCAGCTTAGGCGCGGGGGGCGCGGATACGCAGTATTTT.

The chain couples TRBV14 to TRBJ2-2; the D is unclear. This CDR3 spans 14 amino acids. Germline V lookup: CDR1 SGHDN, CDR2 FVKESK. Trimming took 1 base from V and 6 from J, leaving 9 bases between them. Written as DNA, the CDR3 is TGTGCCAGCAGCCAAGTGGTCAGTGCCGGGGAGCTGTTTTTT. This translates into CASSQVVSAGELFF.

DNA of the CDR3: TGTGCCAGCAGCTTGCGGGGGGGGACCAACACCGGGGAGCTGTTTTTT. Protein product: CASSLRGGTNTGELFF. V gene TRBV11-2 combines with J gene TRBJ2-2; 9 bases fit TRBD2. This CDR3 has 16 residues. The germline V gene encodes CDR1 SGHAT and CDR2 FQNNGV. The J segment lost 2 bases and the V segment lost 3 bases, leaving 4 bases of the junction unmatched. The variable domain in full, completed from reference TRBV11-2 and TRBJ2-2, reads EAGVAQSPRYKIIEKRQSVAFWCNPISGHATLYWYQQILGQGPKLLIQFQNNGVVDDSQLPKDRFSAERLKGVDSTLKIQPAKLEDSAVYLCASSLRGGTNTGELFFGEGSRLTVL.

The genes are TRBV11-2 and TRBJ2-7, with D maybe TRBD1 (6 bases). Germline lookup yields CDR1 SGHAT and CDR2 FQNNGV. CDR3 length: 14 residues. V lost 1 base and J lost 6, with 13 bases in between. The CDR3 region has the DNA TGTGCCAGCAGCTTAGGATTACAGGGTCGCGAGCAGTACTTC. Protein: CASSLGLQGREQYF.